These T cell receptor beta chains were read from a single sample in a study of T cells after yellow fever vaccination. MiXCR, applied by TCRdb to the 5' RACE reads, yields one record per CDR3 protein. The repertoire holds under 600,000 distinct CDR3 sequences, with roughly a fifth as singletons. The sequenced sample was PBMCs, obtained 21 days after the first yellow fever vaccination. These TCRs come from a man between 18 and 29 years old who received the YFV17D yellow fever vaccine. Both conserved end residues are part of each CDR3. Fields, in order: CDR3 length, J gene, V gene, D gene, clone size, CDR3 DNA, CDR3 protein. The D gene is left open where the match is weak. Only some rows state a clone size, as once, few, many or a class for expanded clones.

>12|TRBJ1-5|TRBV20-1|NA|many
TGCAGTGCTACAGGGGGCAATCAGCCCCAGCATTTT
CSATGGNQPQHF
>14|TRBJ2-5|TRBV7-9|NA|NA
TGTGCCAGCAGCTTAGCGTCAGCCCAAGAGACCCAGTACTTC
CASSLASAQETQYF
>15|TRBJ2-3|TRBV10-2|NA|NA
TGCGCCAGCAGTGAGTCGGGGGCTGGGACAGATACGCAGTATTTT
CASSESGAGTDTQYF
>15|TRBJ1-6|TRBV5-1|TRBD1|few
TGCGCCAGCAGCCTACAGACAGGGGAGGTTTCACCCCTCCACTTT
CASSLQTGEVSPLHF
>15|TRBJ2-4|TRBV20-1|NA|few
TGCAGTGCCGGGCCCCACGGTAGGGCCAAAAACATTCAGTACTTC
CSAGPHGRAKNIQYF
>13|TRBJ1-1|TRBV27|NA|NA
TGTGCCAGCAGGAGGGTTGTGGTCACTGAAGCTTTCTTT
CASRRVVVTEAFF
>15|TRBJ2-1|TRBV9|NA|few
TGTGCCAGCAGCGTCCGGGGCAGGGGGGCGAATGAGCAGTTCTTC
CASSVRGRGANEQFF
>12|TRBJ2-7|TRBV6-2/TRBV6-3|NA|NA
TGTGCCAGCAGTCTGCTGACCTACGAGCAGTACTTC
CASSLLTYEQYF
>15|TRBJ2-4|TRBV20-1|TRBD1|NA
TGCAGTGCTAGAGACCTTGACAGGGGGCGAAACATTCAGTACTTC
CSARDLDRGRNIQYF
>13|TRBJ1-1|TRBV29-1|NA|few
TGCAGCGTTGGGCTGGGGCGGAACACTGAAGCTTTCTTT
CSVGLGRNTEAFF
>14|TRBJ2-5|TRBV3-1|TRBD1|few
TGTGCCAGCAGCCAAGATTTCCGACAGGGGACCCAGTACTTC
CASSQDFRQGTQYF
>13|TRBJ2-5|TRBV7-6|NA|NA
TGTGCCAGCAGCTTATTTGCGGGAGAGACCCAGTACTTC
CASSLFAGETQYF
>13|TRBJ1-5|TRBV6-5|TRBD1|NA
TGTGCCAGCAGTTGGGACAGAAATCAGCCCCAGCATTTT
CASSWDRNQPQHF
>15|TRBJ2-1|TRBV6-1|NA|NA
TGTGCCAGCAGTGAGGAAGTTAGCTCCTACAATGAGCAGTTCTTC
CASSEEVSSYNEQFF
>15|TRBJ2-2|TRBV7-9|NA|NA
TGTGCCAGCAGCTGGCGGCGGGCCGACACCGGGGAGCTGTTTTTT
CASSWRRADTGELFF
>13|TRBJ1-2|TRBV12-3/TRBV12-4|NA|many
TGTGCCAGCAGTTTTCAGGGGAGCTATGGCTACACCTTC
CASSFQGSYGYTF
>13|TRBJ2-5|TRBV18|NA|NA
TGTGCCAGCTCACGCGGTGGGTCAGAGACCCAGTACTTC
CASSRGGSETQYF
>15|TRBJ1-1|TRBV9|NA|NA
TGTGCCAGCAGCGTAGACCCCTTGGAGAGCACTGAAGCTTTCTTT
CASSVDPLESTEAFF
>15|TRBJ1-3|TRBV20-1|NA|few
TGCAGTGCTAGGGGTACATCTGGCTCTGGAAACACCATATATTTT
CSARGTSGSGNTIYF
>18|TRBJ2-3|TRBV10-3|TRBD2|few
TGTGCCATCAGTGAGTCGAGGACTAGCGGGGGTCCCACAGATACGCAGTATTTT
CAISESRTSGGPTDTQYF